These 22 T cell receptor beta chains share one sample of origin, sequenced in a study of T cell changes during pregnancy in multiple sclerosis. This table comes from immunoSEQ multiplex PCR, and its TCRdb copy is limited to in-frame clones, with some not included. This sample yields around 40,000 clones, of which 92% are seen a single time; 26% belongs to the top ten. Here the sequenced sample was CD8+ T cells from peripheral blood mononuclear cells, taken before pregnancy. The receptors were gathered from a female donor with multiple sclerosis, enrolled in a pregnancy study.

The V gene is TRBV27, the J gene TRBJ1-5; 7 bases line up with TRBD1. Germline CDR1 reads MNHEY; CDR2 reads SMNVEV (reference sequence). Losses at the gene ends were 1 base for V and 2 bases for J; bases not matched to a gene: 14. The CDR3 is made up of 19 amino acids. CDR3 nucleotides: TGTGCCAGCAGTTTATTTTACGGGGGCAGGGGGTCCGGCAATCAGCCCCAGCATTTT. Its protein is CASSLFYGGRGSGNQPQHF.

This clone was detected a few times. V is TRBV27 and J is TRBJ1-5, with 9 bases fitting TRBD1. The junction had 13 bases not matched to a gene; V was cut back by 7 bases and J by 3 bases. This CDR3 spans 17 amino acids. Germline values: CDR1 MNHEY, CDR2 SMNVEV (reference sequence). CDR3 coding DNA: TGTGCCAGCAATCCCTCCGGGACAGGGTACTCCAATCAGCCCCAGCATTTT. Protein sequence: CASNPSGTGYSNQPQHF.

V gene TRBV7-6 combines with J gene TRBJ1-3; D is unresolved. Trimming left V 2 bases short and J 5 bases short, with 7 bases between. Germline assignment: CDR1 SGHVS and CDR2 FNYEAQ. The CDR3 has 13 residues. The CDR3 protein is CASSLRFRNTIYF. The CDR3 DNA follows: TGTGCCAGCAGCTTACGGTTCCGAAACACCATATATTTT.

The chain has TRBV27 and TRBJ2-7; 9 nucleotides match TRBD1. Germline V gene lookup returns CDR1 MNHEY and CDR2 SMNVEV (reference sequence). The CDR3 has 14 amino acids. Trimming at V came to 2 bases and at J to 7 bases, leaving 6 bases not matched to a gene. The CDR3 region has the DNA TGTGCCAGCAGTTTAGTACAGGGGGCAGGGGAGCAGTACTTC. It is translated as CASSLVQGAGEQYF.

The chain employs TRBV2 and TRBJ2-3, with 12 nucleotides matching TRBD2. Trimming removed 4 bases from V and 3 bases from J; junction bases left unmatched: 11. Germline V CDR1 and CDR2: SNHLY, FYNNEI. This CDR3 has 18 residues. The CDR3 DNA follows: TGTGCCAGCAGTGTAGTTATACGACTAGCGGGGGAAACAGATACGCAGTATTTT. Translating it yields CASSVVIRLAGETDTQYF.

The rearrangement joins TRBV11-2 to TRBJ2-7; 11 bases are shared with TRBD2. In germline, CDR1 is SGHAT, CDR2 FQNNGV. Trimming took 5 bases from V and 1 from J; bases not matched to a gene: 4. This CDR3 has 15 amino acids. In nucleotides, the CDR3 is TGTGCCAGCAGCCCTCGGACTAGCGGGTCCTACGAGCAGTACTTC. Amino acid sequence: CASSPRTSGSYEQYF.

This clone has a single count. The chain recombines TRBV7-9 with TRBJ2-7; D is unresolved. CDR1 SEHNR and CDR2 FQNEAQ come from the germline V gene (reference sequence). Trimming removed 4 bases from V and 3 bases from J, with 7 bases in between. This CDR3 comprises 12 residues. CDR3: CASSSSYYEQYF. In DNA form, the CDR3 reads TGTGCCAGCAGCTCCTCCTACTACGAGCAGTACTTC. The complete variable domain, with remaining parts taken from reference TRBV7-9 and TRBJ2-7, reads DTGVSQNPRHKITKRGQNVTFRCDPISEHNRLYWYRQTLGQGPEFLTYFQNEAQLEKSRLLSDRFSAERPKGSFSTLEIQRTEQGDSAMYLCASSSSYYEQYFGPGTRLTVT.

V gene TRBV9 combines with J gene TRBJ2-3; 8 bases line up with TRBD1. Germline V CDR1 and CDR2: SGDLS, YYNGEE. This CDR3 is built from 16 residues. After removal of 0 bases from V and 3 bases from J, the junction contained 6 bases not matched to a gene. This CDR3 is CASSVGSGGVTDTQYF. CDR3 sequence (DNA): TGTGCCAGCAGCGTAGGTTCAGGGGGCGTGACAGATACGCAGTATTTT.

The chain joins TRBV27 to TRBJ2-3, with D maybe TRBD1 (6 bases). The V end lost 7 bases, the J end lost 3 bases, and 14 bases lay between the germline ends. This CDR3 comprises 14 residues. The germline V gene encodes CDR1 MNHEY and CDR2 SMNVEV (reference sequence). The chain's CDR3 is CASIETGATDTQYF. CDR3 nucleotides: TGTGCCAGCATCGAGACAGGTGCGACAGATACGCAGTATTTT.

The CDR3 sequence is CASSGQGPQETQYF. DNA for the CDR3: TGCGCCAGCAGTGGACAGGGCCCTCAAGAGACCCAGTACTTC. This rearrangement joins TRBV10-2 to TRBJ2-5; 7 nucleotides align to TRBD1. With 4 bases clipped from V and 2 bases from J, the junction kept 4 bases outside the gene matches. Germline lookup yields CDR1 WSHSY and CDR2 SAAADI. The CDR3 spans 14 residues.

This rearrangement joins TRBV9 to TRBJ1-2, with a weak D call TRBD1 (6 bases). The CDR3 contains 15 residues. V was pared by 4 bases and J by 5 bases, with 18 bases between. From germline, CDR1 is SGDLS and CDR2 YYNGEE. The CDR3 DNA follows: TGTGCCAGCAGCCCGAGAGGGGGGGGTTGGTATGGCTACACCTTC. The encoded protein is CASSPRGGGWYGYTF.

The count of this clone is one. The CDR3 nucleotides read TGTGCCAGCAGCTTAAGCGTGACAGGGAGAACCGGGGAGCTGTTTTTT. Translation gives CASSLSVTGRTGELFF. The chain combines TRBV7-9 with TRBJ2-2; TRBD1 matches at 7 bases. V trimming: 2 bases; J trimming: 5 bases; junction bases outside the gene matches: 8. Germline V gene lookup returns CDR1 SEHNR and CDR2 FQNEAQ (reference sequence). The CDR3 spans 16 residues.

This clone was detected once. The genes are TRBV27 and TRBJ2-7; no definite D call. This CDR3 is built from 11 residues. Trimming removed 7 bases from V and 6 bases from J, with 10 bases in between. In germline, CDR1 is MNHEY, CDR2 SMNVEV (reference sequence). The CDR3 DNA follows: TGTGCCAGCATCCCCCGAGCCGAGCAGTACTTC. It specifies CASIPRAEQYF.

V and J are TRBV27 and TRBJ2-7; 9 bases match TRBD1. The CDR3 length is 13 residues. The ends lost 5 bases at V and 2 bases at J; junction bases unmatched: 1. The germline V gene encodes CDR1 MNHEY and CDR2 SMNVEV (reference sequence). The CDR3 region is CASSGQGPYEQYF. The CDR3 bases are TGTGCCAGCAGTGGACAGGGGCCCTACGAGCAGTACTTC.

The rearrangement links TRBV5-1 to TRBJ2-1; D perhaps matches TRBD2 (7 bases). Trimming removed 4 bases at V and 6 bases at J, with 20 bases between. CDR1 is SGHRS and CDR2 is YFSETQ in the germline V gene. The CDR3 extends over 16 amino acids. The CDR3 reads CASSRGGASGSNEQFF. The CDR3 DNA sequence: TGCGCCAGCAGCAGGGGGGGGGCGTCCGGGAGCAATGAGCAGTTCTTC.

J is TRBJ1-3 and V is TRBV11-2; D ambiguous. The length of the CDR3 is 15 residues. V shed 3 bases and J shed 2 bases, with 11 bases lying between them. Germline V gene sequence: CDR1 SGHAT, CDR2 FQNNGV. The DNA for the CDR3 is TGTGCCAGCAGCTTGGCCCCGCGGCCTGGAAACACCATATATTTT. This gives the protein CASSLAPRPGNTIYF.

The chain links TRBV27 to TRBJ2-4; 10 bases map to TRBD1. CDR1 is MNHEY and CDR2 is SMNVEV in the germline V gene (reference sequence). After removal of 5 bases from V and 6 bases from J, the junction contained 13 bases not matched to a gene. The CDR3 runs 17 residues. The CDR3 here is CASSPSGTGAPVNIQYF. The CDR3 DNA is TGTGCCAGCAGTCCCTCCGGGACAGGGGCGCCGGTAAACATTCAGTACTTC.

V gene TRBV9 combines with J gene TRBJ2-2; 7 nucleotides match TRBD2. Germline CDR1 reads SGDLS; CDR2 reads YYNGEE. The CDR3 consists of 14 residues. Trimming cost V 1 base and J 8 bases; bases outside gene matches: 5. The CDR3 bases are TGTGCCAGCAGCGTATGGGAGGGAACTGGGGAGCTGTTTTTT. Translated, it gives CASSVWEGTGELFF.

The CDR3 here is CASSQVSDRRNTEAFF. As DNA, the CDR3 is TGCGCCAGCAGCCAAGTTTCGGACAGGAGAAACACTGAAGCTTTCTTT. J is TRBJ1-1 and V is TRBV4-1; TRBD1 matches at 7 bases. Unmatched junction bases numbered 7, after V lost 1 base and J lost 2 bases. This CDR3 comprises 16 residues. From germline, CDR1 is MGHRA and CDR2 YSYEKL.

The chain combines TRBV6-1 with TRBJ1-2; TRBD1 matches at 7 bases. Per germline, CDR1 MNHNS and CDR2 SASEGT. J lost 0 bases, V lost 1 base, and 2 bases had no gene match. This CDR3 spans 15 amino acids. The CDR3 is CASSEGQGTNYGYTF. CDR3 nucleotide sequence: TGTGCCAGCAGTGAAGGACAGGGCACTAACTATGGCTACACCTTC.

This sequence joins TRBV6-5 and TRBJ2-3, with D maybe TRBD1 (6 bases). The germline CDR1 and CDR2 sequences are MNHEY and SVGAGI. CDR3 length: 15 amino acids. Trimming took 2 bases from V and 2 from J, leaving 11 bases between them. The CDR3 loop reads CASSYVPGVTDTQYF. The CDR3 DNA reads TGTGCCAGCAGTTACGTTCCAGGGGTCACAGATACGCAGTATTTT.

The V gene is TRBV29-1, the J gene TRBJ2-4; 9 nucleotides align to TRBD2. Per the germline V gene, CDR1 is SQVTM and CDR2 is ANQGSEA. V lost 4 bases to trimming and J lost 0 bases; unmatched junction nucleotides: 10. CDR3 length: 17 residues. The CDR3, as DNA: TGCAGCGTTGGGTATGATGCTAGCGGGGTAGCCAAAAACATTCAGTACTTC. Residues: CSVGYDASGVAKNIQYF.